These T cell receptor beta chains were read from a single sample in a study of T cell changes during pregnancy in multiple sclerosis. Clones were read by immunoSEQ multiplex PCR, and TCRdb kept only the in-frame ones, dropping some. The table lists under 30,000 clones, approximately 94% of them singletons. The sequenced sample was CD4+ T cells from peripheral blood mononuclear cells, obtained after pregnancy. The origin of the receptors is a female donor with multiple sclerosis, enrolled in a pregnancy study. The CDR3 runs from the conserved cysteine through the conserved F or W. Fields, in order: J gene, V gene, clone size, D gene, CDR3 DNA, CDR3 protein. D genes are given only for firm matches. Not every row has a clone size; where given, it reads once, few, many or a size class.

j_gene: TRBJ2-1; v_gene: TRBV5-1; abundance: NA; d_gene: TRBD1; CDR3nt: TGCGCCAGCAGCTTCGGGGACAGACATTACAATGAGCAGTTCTTC; CDR3aa: CASSFGDRHYNEQFF
j_gene: TRBJ1-2; v_gene: TRBV9; abundance: NA; d_gene: NA; CDR3nt: TGTGCCAGCAGCCCCCGGGGGGGCGCAAACTATGGCTACACCTTC; CDR3aa: CASSPRGGANYGYTF
j_gene: TRBJ2-1; v_gene: TRBV11-3; abundance: NA; d_gene: TRBD2; CDR3nt: TGTGCCAGCAGCGGAAGTAGCGGGAGACGGAATGAGCAGTTCTTC; CDR3aa: CASSGSSGRRNEQFF
j_gene: TRBJ1-1; v_gene: TRBV30; abundance: NA; d_gene: TRBD1; CDR3nt: TGTGCCTGGAGCGGACAGGGGGACACTGAAGCTTTCTTT; CDR3aa: CAWSGQGDTEAFF
j_gene: TRBJ2-7; v_gene: TRBV29-1; abundance: NA; d_gene: NA; CDR3nt: TGCAGCGTTGTGCGTGACGGGGCCTACGAGCAGTACTTC; CDR3aa: CSVVRDGAYEQYF
j_gene: TRBJ1-2; v_gene: TRBV7-2; abundance: NA; d_gene: TRBD1; CDR3nt: TGTGCCAGCAGCTCCCGGGACAGGGGCACAGGAGGCTACACCTTC; CDR3aa: CASSSRDRGTGGYTF
j_gene: TRBJ1-6; v_gene: TRBV6-5; abundance: NA; d_gene: NA; CDR3nt: TGTGCCAGCAGCCTTCCTCATAATTCACCCCTCCACTTT; CDR3aa: CASSLPHNSPLHF
j_gene: TRBJ1-2; v_gene: TRBV7-9; abundance: NA; d_gene: NA; CDR3nt: TGTGCCAGCAGTTCCGGGAGGGAAGACGGCTACACCTTC; CDR3aa: CASSSGREDGYTF
j_gene: TRBJ2-3; v_gene: TRBV4-3; abundance: once; d_gene: TRBD2; CDR3nt: TGCGCCAGCAGCCAGGCCAGGACTAGCGGGGGGACTAGCACAGATACGCAGTATTTT; CDR3aa: CASSQARTSGGTSTDTQYF
j_gene: TRBJ2-7; v_gene: TRBV19; abundance: NA; d_gene: NA; CDR3nt: TGTGCCAGTCCCCCAGAGGGAAAATCCTACGAGCAGTACTTC; CDR3aa: CASPPEGKSYEQYF
j_gene: TRBJ1-1; v_gene: TRBV30; abundance: NA; d_gene: NA; CDR3nt: TGTGCCTGGAGTCCAGGGAATGGAAACACTGAAGCTTTCTTT; CDR3aa: CAWSPGNGNTEAFF
j_gene: TRBJ2-7; v_gene: TRBV28; abundance: NA; d_gene: NA; CDR3nt: TGTGCCAGCAGTTCTTCCGGGACTGGAACCTACGAGCAGTACTTC; CDR3aa: CASSSSGTGTYEQYF
j_gene: TRBJ2-3; v_gene: TRBV5-1; abundance: NA; d_gene: NA; CDR3nt: TGCGCCAGCAGCTTGACTGGGGCCCTCACAGATACGCAGTATTTT; CDR3aa: CASSLTGALTDTQYF
j_gene: TRBJ2-7; v_gene: TRBV5-1; abundance: NA; d_gene: TRBD1; CDR3nt: TGCGCCAGCAGGGCGACCGGGACAGGGGACTACGAGCAGTACTTC; CDR3aa: CASRATGTGDYEQYF
j_gene: TRBJ2-1; v_gene: TRBV12-5; abundance: few; d_gene: NA; CDR3nt: TGTGCTAGTGGTCCCCGCCCCGGAGGTGAGCAGTTCTTC; CDR3aa: CASGPRPGGEQFF
j_gene: TRBJ2-2; v_gene: TRBV30; abundance: NA; d_gene: NA; CDR3nt: TGTGCCTGGAGTCGGGATGCTTTGACCGGGGAGCTGTTTTTT; CDR3aa: CAWSRDALTGELFF
j_gene: TRBJ2-1; v_gene: TRBV5-1; abundance: NA; d_gene: NA; CDR3nt: TGCGCCAGCCACACGGATACAGGAGATTACAATGAGCAGTTCTTC; CDR3aa: CASHTDTGDYNEQFF
j_gene: TRBJ2-1; v_gene: TRBV10-1; abundance: NA; d_gene: TRBD2; CDR3nt: TGCGCCAGCAGTCCCACGGGAGGGTCCTACAATGAGCAGTTCTTC; CDR3aa: CASSPTGGSYNEQFF
j_gene: TRBJ2-6; v_gene: TRBV11-2; abundance: NA; d_gene: NA; CDR3nt: TGTGCCAGCAGCTTATTTATGGGGGGCTCTGGGGCCAACGTCCTGACTTTC; CDR3aa: CASSLFMGGSGANVLTF
j_gene: TRBJ2-7; v_gene: TRBV6-5; abundance: NA; d_gene: NA; CDR3nt: TGTGCCACCGCCCTGATAGGGGGAGCGTCCCACGAGCAGTACTTC; CDR3aa: CATALIGGASHEQYF
j_gene: TRBJ1-1; v_gene: TRBV30; abundance: NA; d_gene: TRBD1; CDR3nt: TGTGCCTGGATCCCAGGGGGCCGATTTGAGGGGACTGAAGCTTTCTTT; CDR3aa: CAWIPGGRFEGTEAFF
j_gene: TRBJ1-1; v_gene: TRBV14; abundance: NA; d_gene: NA; CDR3nt: TGTGCCAGCAGCCAAGTTGGAAGGACAGTTGAAGCTTTCTTT; CDR3aa: CASSQVGRTVEAFF
j_gene: TRBJ1-4; v_gene: TRBV27; abundance: NA; d_gene: TRBD1; CDR3nt: TGTGCCAGCAGTTTGGGCCTAAGACAGGGGGCGCGTTTATTATTGGAAAAACTGTTTTTT; CDR3aa: CASSLGLRQGARLLLEKLFF
j_gene: TRBJ2-3; v_gene: TRBV30; abundance: NA; d_gene: TRBD2; CDR3nt: TGTGCCTGGGGGCTAGCGGGGGTCACAGATACGCAGTATTTT; CDR3aa: CAWGLAGVTDTQYF
j_gene: TRBJ1-1; v_gene: TRBV10-3; abundance: NA; d_gene: NA; CDR3nt: TGTGCCATCACGGAAAACGTTCGGGACACTGAAGCTTTCTTT; CDR3aa: CAITENVRDTEAFF
j_gene: TRBJ1-3; v_gene: TRBV2; abundance: NA; d_gene: NA; CDR3nt: TGTGCCAGCCGACCCGGAGACAGGCGAACTGGAAACACCATATATTTT; CDR3aa: CASRPGDRRTGNTIYF
j_gene: TRBJ1-5; v_gene: TRBV12-5; abundance: NA; d_gene: TRBD1; CDR3nt: TGTGCTAGTGGTCTCGGACAGGGAGGGCAGCCCCAGCATTTT; CDR3aa: CASGLGQGGQPQHF
j_gene: TRBJ2-3; v_gene: TRBV7-2; abundance: NA; d_gene: TRBD2; CDR3nt: TGTGCCAGCAGCTTAGGGGGTAGGGGAGGGGATACGCAGTATTTT; CDR3aa: CASSLGGRGGDTQYF
j_gene: TRBJ2-1; v_gene: TRBV7-2; abundance: NA; d_gene: TRBD2; CDR3nt: TGTGCCAGCAGACAAACTAGCGGGGCCGGCAATGAGCAGTTCTTC; CDR3aa: CASRQTSGAGNEQFF